These 12 T cell receptor beta chains were sequenced from one sample in a study of blood T cell repertoires in COVID-19. The data were produced by immunoSEQ multiplex PCR, yet TCRdb's version contains in-frame clones alone and is incomplete. The profile shows 55,000 to 80,000 clones, 80% to 90% of them singletons. Sequencing used peripheral blood. Source of these receptors: a human donor in a cohort sampled during active COVID-19.

The chain couples TRBV7-9 to TRBJ2-7; D possibly corresponds to TRBD1 (6 bases). CDR1 and CDR2 (germline): SEHNR, FQNEAQ (reference sequence). V was trimmed by 5 bases and J by 1 base, leaving 12 bases between them. This CDR3 region has 14 residues. The CDR3 loop reads CASSPRQDSYEQYF. The CDR3 coding sequence is TGTGCCAGCAGCCCTAGACAGGATTCCTACGAGCAGTACTTC.

The chain recombines TRBV7-2 with TRBJ2-7, with TRBD2 as a possible D gene (5 bases). The CDR3 runs 16 residues. The V gene's germline CDR1 is SGHTA and CDR2 FQGNSA. V was cut by 0 bases and J by 6 bases, with 18 bases left in between. CDR3 protein: CASSLASSFGVGEQYF. The CDR3 DNA reads TGTGCCAGCAGCTTAGCCTCTAGCTTTGGGGTTGGCGAGCAGTACTTC.

This chain joins TRBV30 and TRBJ2-3; 8 nucleotides align to TRBD2. CDR3 length: 14 residues. Germline CDR1 is GTSNPN and CDR2 is SVGIG (reference sequence). Losses at the gene ends were 4 bases for V and 1 base for J; bases not matched to a gene: 4. CDR3 DNA: TGTGCCTGGACAGTCGGGGGGGGCACAGATACGCAGTATTTT. Amino acids: CAWTVGGGTDTQYF.

The chain links TRBV7-8 to TRBJ2-3; D uncertain. Between the trimmed V and J ends, which lost 5 bases and 0 bases, there was a span of 9 bases. The CDR3 contains 14 residues. CDR1 and CDR2 from the germline V gene are SGHVS and FQNEAQ. Here the CDR3 reads CASSPMASTDTQYF. The CDR3 nucleotides are TGTGCCAGCAGCCCCATGGCTAGCACAGATACGCAGTATTTT. Using reference TRBV7-8 and TRBJ2-3 for the parts outside the CDR3, the full variable domain is GAGVSQSPRYKVAKRGQDVALRCDPISGHVSLFWYQQALGQGPEFLTYFQNEAQLDKSGLPSDRFFAERPEGSVSTLKIQRTQQEDSAVYLCASSPMASTDTQYFGPGTRLTVL.

V and J are TRBV5-1 and TRBJ1-1; tentative D call: TRBD1 (6 bases). From germline, CDR1 is SGHRS and CDR2 YFSETQ. The CDR3 sequence is 13 residues long. The germline V and J ends were trimmed by 4 bases and 4 bases, with 11 bases remaining between them. Here the CDR3 reads CASSGQGITEAFF. In DNA, the CDR3 is TGCGCCAGCAGCGGCCAGGGGATCACTGAAGCTTTCTTT.

This clone was recorded once. This rearrangement joins TRBV28 to TRBJ2-7; D perhaps matches TRBD1 (6 bases). The CDR3 is 15 residues long. V dropped 5 bases and J dropped 4 bases, with 18 bases sitting between them. In germline, CDR1 is MDHEN, CDR2 SYDVKM. CDR3 in DNA: TGTGCCAGCAGTCGACAGGAGAAGGGCTTTTACGAGCAGTACTTC. This sequence encodes CASSRQEKGFYEQYF.

The V call is TRBV28, the J call TRBJ1-5; 12 bases line up with TRBD1. Germline values: CDR1 MDHEN, CDR2 SYDVKM. V lost 6 bases to trimming and J lost 7 bases; unmatched junction nucleotides: 10. The CDR3 is made up of 16 amino acids. CDR3 region: CASRPIPGQGAQPQHF. The CDR3 region has the DNA TGTGCCAGCAGACCGATCCCGGGACAGGGGGCCCAGCCCCAGCATTTT.

The rearrangement joins TRBV25-1 to TRBJ2-7; 13 bases agree with TRBD2. Germline CDR1 reads MGHDK; CDR2 reads SYGVNS. Trimming cost V 5 bases and J 1 base; bases outside gene matches: 8. This CDR3 has 17 residues. The CDR3 protein is CASSWTSGSKRSYEQYF. Written as DNA, the CDR3 is TGTGCCAGCAGTTGGACTAGCGGGAGTAAAAGGTCCTACGAGCAGTACTTC.

The chain has TRBV29-1 and TRBJ1-1; tentative D call: TRBD1 (5 bases). The V end lost 5 bases, the J end lost 0 bases, and 16 bases lay between the germline ends. The CDR3 length is 15 residues. CDR1 and CDR2 from the germline V gene are SQVTM and ANQGSEA. CDR3 loop: CSVKMAGTMNTEAFF. The CDR3, as DNA: TGCAGCGTTAAAATGGCGGGGACCATGAACACTGAAGCTTTCTTT.

The gene calls are TRBV5-1 and TRBJ1-3, with 7 bases lining up with TRBD1. V lost 2 bases and J lost 0; bases outside the gene matches: 2. CDR3 length equals 15 residues. Per germline, CDR1 SGHRS and CDR2 YFSETQ. CDR3 protein: CASSLQGNSGNTIYF. CDR3 DNA: TGCGCCAGCAGCTTACAGGGGAACTCTGGAAACACCATATATTTT.

The chain recombines TRBV13 with TRBJ2-7; D is ambiguous. The length of the CDR3 is 11 residues. Deletions cut 6 bases from V and 0 bases from J, with 3 bases between. Per germline, CDR1 PRHDT and CDR2 FYEKMQ (reference sequence). The CDR3 region is CASSHSYEQYF. For the CDR3, the DNA is TGTGCCAGCAGTCACTCCTACGAGCAGTACTTC.

This chain connects TRBV6-5 to TRBJ1-6; 7 bases are a match to TRBD1. The CDR3 totals 15 residues. Trimming removed 8 bases from V and 8 bases from J; junction bases left unmatched: 12. From germline, CDR1 is MNHEY and CDR2 SVGAGI. CDR3 in amino acids: CASRLGGRGDSPLHF. In nucleotides, the CDR3 is TGTGCCAGCCGTTTAGGGGGCAGGGGCGATTCACCCCTCCACTTT.